This T cell receptor beta chain was sequenced in a study of cytomegalovirus exposure and HLA in healthy donors. Study-level background: The 120 validation repertoires and the roughly 670 first-cohort repertoires shared a platform, a later analysis reported. Overall study findings and caveats: The study put 150 or so TCR beta chains on its list as cytomegalovirus-associated. First-cohort TCR clusters tended to co-occur in the roughly 120 validation repertoires, a later analysis found. Among the CMV-associated chains, a few were confirmed in vitro as specific for CMV antigens.

Between the trimmed V and J ends, which lost 5 bases and 0 bases, there was a span of 13 bases. CDR1 SEHNR and CDR2 FQNEAQ come from the germline V gene (reference sequence). This CDR3 is 15 amino acids long. To note about this clone: Its antigen is undetermined.

The repertoire was sequenced with immunoSEQ multiplex PCR; TCRdb's copy has only in-frame clones and lacks some. Here the sample spans some 60,000 clones, about 94% being singletons. The receptor was isolated from a man between 18 and 29 years old in good health and CMV-seropositive. Sample: PBMCs. V usage is TRBV7-9 and J usage is TRBJ1-1; D possibly corresponds to TRBD1 (6 bases). The CDR3: CASSPNREMNTEAFF. As DNA, the CDR3 is TGTGCCAGCAGCCCAAACAGGGAAATGAACACTGAAGCTTTCTTT.